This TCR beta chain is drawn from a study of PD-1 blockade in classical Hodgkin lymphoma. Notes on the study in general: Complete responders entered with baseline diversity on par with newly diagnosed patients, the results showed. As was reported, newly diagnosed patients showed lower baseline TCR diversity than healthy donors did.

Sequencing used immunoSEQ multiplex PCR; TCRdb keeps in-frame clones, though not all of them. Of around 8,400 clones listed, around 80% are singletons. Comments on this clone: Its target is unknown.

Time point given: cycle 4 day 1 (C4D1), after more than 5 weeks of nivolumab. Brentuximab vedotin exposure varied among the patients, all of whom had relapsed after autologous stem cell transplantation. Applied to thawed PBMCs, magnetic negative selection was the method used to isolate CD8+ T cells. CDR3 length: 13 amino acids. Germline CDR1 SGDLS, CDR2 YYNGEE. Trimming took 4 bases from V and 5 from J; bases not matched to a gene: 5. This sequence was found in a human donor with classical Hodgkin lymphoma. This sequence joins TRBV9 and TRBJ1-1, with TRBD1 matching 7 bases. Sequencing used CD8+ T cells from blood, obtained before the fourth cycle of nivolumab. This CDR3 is CASSPGTVTEAFF. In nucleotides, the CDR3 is TGTGCCAGCAGCCCTGGGACAGTTACTGAAGCTTTCTTT.